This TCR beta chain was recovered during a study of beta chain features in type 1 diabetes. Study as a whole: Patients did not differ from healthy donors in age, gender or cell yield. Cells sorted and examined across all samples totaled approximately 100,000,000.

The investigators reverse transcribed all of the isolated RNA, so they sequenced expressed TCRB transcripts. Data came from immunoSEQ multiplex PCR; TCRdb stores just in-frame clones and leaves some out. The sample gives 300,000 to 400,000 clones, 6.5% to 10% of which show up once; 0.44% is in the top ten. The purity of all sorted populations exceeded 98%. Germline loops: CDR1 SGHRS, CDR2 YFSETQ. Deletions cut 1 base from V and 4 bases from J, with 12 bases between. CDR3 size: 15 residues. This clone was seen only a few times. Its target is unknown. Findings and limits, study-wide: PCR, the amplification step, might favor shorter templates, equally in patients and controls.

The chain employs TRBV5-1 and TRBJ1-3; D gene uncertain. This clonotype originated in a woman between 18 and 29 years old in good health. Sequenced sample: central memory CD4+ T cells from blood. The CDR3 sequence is CASSLNPSGGNTIYF. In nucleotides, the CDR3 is TGCGCCAGCAGCTTGAACCCCTCGGGAGGAAACACCATATATTTT.